This note documents a single TCR beta chain sequence. Study processing details: Counts of nucleated cells, estimated from reference gene primer amplification, were obtained. Some clones are missing from TCRdb's copy, which holds only in-frame ones; the method was immunoSEQ multiplex PCR. That table is the source of V, J and clone size, and D and trimming were worked out from the DNA. Seen here are about 120,000 clones, more than 70% observed once, and the top ten hold 3.9%. The data were taken from a study of blood T cell repertoires in COVID-19. Overall study context: Donors in the United States, Italy and Spain gave samples during acute or convalescent COVID-19. Sources were T cells, B-cell-depleted T cells, or PBMCs; the material itself was cDNA or gDNA.

This sequence originates from a man aged 60 to 75 with acute or convalescent COVID-19. What was sequenced was peripheral blood.

CDR3: CASSQDLTSGSWTYNEQFF. DNA of the CDR3: TGTGCCAGCAGCCAAGATTTGACTAGCGGGAGTTGGACCTACAATGAGCAGTTCTTC. The V and J genes are TRBV3-1 (or the pseudogene TRBV3-2) and TRBJ2-1; 12 bases match TRBD2. J was trimmed by 2 bases and V by 0 bases; bases with no gene match: 8. From germline, CDR1 is LGHDT and CDR2 YNNKEL (reference sequence). The CDR3 has 19 amino acids.